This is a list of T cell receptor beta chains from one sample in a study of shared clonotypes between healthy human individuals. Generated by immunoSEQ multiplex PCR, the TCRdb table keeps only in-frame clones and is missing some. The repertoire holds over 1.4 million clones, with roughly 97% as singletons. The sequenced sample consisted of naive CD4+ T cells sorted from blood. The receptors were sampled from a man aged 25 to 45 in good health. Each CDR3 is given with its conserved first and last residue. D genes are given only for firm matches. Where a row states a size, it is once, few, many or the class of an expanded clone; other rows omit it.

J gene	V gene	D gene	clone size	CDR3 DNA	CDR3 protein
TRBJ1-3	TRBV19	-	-	TGTGCCAGTAGTAGCCAGGCCTCTGGAAACACCATATATTTT	CASSSQASGNTIYF
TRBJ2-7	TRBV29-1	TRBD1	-	TGCAGCGTTTACCTCCGGGACAGGGGCAACGAGCAGTACTTC	CSVYLRDRGNEQYF
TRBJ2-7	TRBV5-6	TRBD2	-	TGTGCCAGCAGCTTGCGCAGGACTAGCGGAGCTTACGAGCAGTACTTC	CASSLRRTSGAYEQYF
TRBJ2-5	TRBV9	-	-	TGTGCCAGCAGCGTAGGGGGTCCCCAAGAGACCCAGTACTTC	CASSVGGPQETQYF
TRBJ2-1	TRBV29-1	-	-	TGTACCGTAGCGGATAGCTCCTACAATGAGCAGTTCTTC	CTVADSSYNEQFF
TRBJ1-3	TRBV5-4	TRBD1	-	TGTGCCAGCAGCGTGGACAGGGCTGGAAACACCATATATTTT	CASSVDRAGNTIYF
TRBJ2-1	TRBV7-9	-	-	TGTGCCAGCAGTAGGTCTAGCGCTGCTCACAATGAGCAGTTCTTC	CASSRSSAAHNEQFF
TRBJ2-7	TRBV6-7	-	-	TGTGCCAGTAGTTACCGGGCCTCGGTGTGCGAGCAGTACTTC	CASSYRASVCEQYF
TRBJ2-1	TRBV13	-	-	TGTGCCAGCAGCTTATACCCTAGGGCGGGGAAGTTTCCCTCCTACAATGAGCAGTTCTTC	CASSLYPRAGKFPSYNEQFF
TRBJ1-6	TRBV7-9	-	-	TGTGCCAGCAGCTTAGCTTGGGAGGATAATTCACCCCTCCACTTT	CASSLAWEDNSPLHF
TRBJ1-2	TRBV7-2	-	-	TGTGCCAGCAGCTTAGTAGGGGGAGGAGGAGCTAACTATGGCTACACCTTC	CASSLVGGGGANYGYTF
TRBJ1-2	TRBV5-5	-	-	TGTGCCAGCAGCTTGGCTCCGGTCTATGGCTACACCTTC	CASSLAPVYGYTF
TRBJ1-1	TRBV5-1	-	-	TGCGCCAGCAGCCCTGGCTCAGGGGTAGCGGACACTGAAGCTTTCTTT	CASSPGSGVADTEAFF
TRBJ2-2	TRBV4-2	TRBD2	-	TGTGCCAGCAGCCGTAAGAATAGCGGGACACCCCCCTTGAAGACCGGGGAGCTGTTTTTT	CASSRKNSGTPPLKTGELFF
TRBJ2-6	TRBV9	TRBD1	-	TGTGCCAGCAGCCCCGGACAGGGGAGGACCAACGTCCTGACTTTC	CASSPGQGRTNVLTF
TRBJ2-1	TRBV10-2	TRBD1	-	TGCGCCAGCAGTGATAGGACAGGGCATACTGAGCAGTTCTTC	CASSDRTGHTEQFF
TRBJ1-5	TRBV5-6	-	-	TGTGCCAGCAGCTCTGTAGGAAGCAATCAGCCCCAGCATTTT	CASSSVGSNQPQHF
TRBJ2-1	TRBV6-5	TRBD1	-	TGTGCCAGCAGTTACAGGAGGGACAGGGGGTTGAATGAGCAGTTCTTC	CASSYRRDRGLNEQFF
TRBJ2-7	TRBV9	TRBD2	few	TGTGCCAGCAGCGCTAGCGGGAGCTACGAGCAGTACTTC	CASSASGSYEQYF
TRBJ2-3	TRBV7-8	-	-	TGTGCCAGCAGTCGCAAAAGACAGGAACGGACAGATACGCAGTATTTT	CASSRKRQERTDTQYF
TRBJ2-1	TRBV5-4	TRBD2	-	TGTGCCAGCAGCTTGGGACTAGCGGGTGAGCAGTTCTTC	CASSLGLAGEQFF
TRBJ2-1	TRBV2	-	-	TGTGCCAGCAGCCCCGGGACCCTCCGGGTCGGAGAGCAGTTCTTC	CASSPGTLRVGEQFF
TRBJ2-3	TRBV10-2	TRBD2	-	TGCGCCAGCAGTCGGACTAGCGGGAGGGTAAGCACAGATACGCAGTATTTT	CASSRTSGRVSTDTQYF
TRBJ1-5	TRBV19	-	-	TGTGCCAGTAGTATAATCCCCGAGAAGTGGCAGCCCCAGCATTTT	CASSIIPEKWQPQHF
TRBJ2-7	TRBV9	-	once	TGTGCCAGCAGCGTAGGCCTGAGCTCCTACGAGCAGTACTTC	CASSVGLSSYEQYF
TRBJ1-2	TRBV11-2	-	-	TGTGCCAGCAGCTTAGGGCTCCAGCGGGCCCGAAGCTATGGCTACACCTTC	CASSLGLQRARSYGYTF
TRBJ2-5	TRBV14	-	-	TGTGCCAGCAGCCTCCGGGACACAGAAGAGACCCAGTACTTC	CASSLRDTEETQYF
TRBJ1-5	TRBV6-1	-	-	TGTGCCAGCTGTGAAGGGGGGAATCAGCCCCAGCATTTT	CASCEGGNQPQHF
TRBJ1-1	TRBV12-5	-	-	TGTGCTAGTGGTTTGGTGGGGCGGGGGCCCACTGAAGCTTTCTTT	CASGLVGRGPTEAFF
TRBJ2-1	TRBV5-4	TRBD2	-	TGTGCCAGCAGCACCATAGCGGGTGGTGAGCAGTTCTTC	CASSTIAGGEQFF
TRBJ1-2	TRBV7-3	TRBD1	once	TGTGCCAGCAGCCCAGGGACAGGGGGCGGCTATGGCTACACCTTC	CASSPGTGGGYGYTF
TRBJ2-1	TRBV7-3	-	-	TGTGCCAGCAGCTTAACTAGGGACTCCTACAATGAGCAGTTCTTC	CASSLTRDSYNEQFF
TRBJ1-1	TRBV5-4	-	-	TGTGCCAGCAGCATTGACAGGAACACTGAAGCTTTCTTT	CASSIDRNTEAFF
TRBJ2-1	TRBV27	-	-	TGTGCCAGCAGTTTCGTTCGTACTAGGGCCTACAATGAGCAGTTCTTC	CASSFVRTRAYNEQFF
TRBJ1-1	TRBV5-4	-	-	TGTGCCATCTCGGGGCGCGTGAACACTGAAGCTTTCTTT	CAISGRVNTEAFF
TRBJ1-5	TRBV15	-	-	TGTGCCACCAGCAGAGATTGGGGAGGGCAGCCCCAGCATTTT	CATSRDWGGQPQHF
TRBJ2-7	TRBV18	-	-	TGTGCCAGCTCACCCTGGGGGCCGTCCTACGAGCAGTACTTC	CASSPWGPSYEQYF
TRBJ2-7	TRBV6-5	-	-	TGTGCCAGCAGTGCCGGACAGTACTCCTACGAGCAGTACTTC	CASSAGQYSYEQYF
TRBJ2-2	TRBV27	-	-	TGTGCCAGCAGGGCGGTTCCTGCCGGGGAGCTGTTTTTT	CASRAVPAGELFF
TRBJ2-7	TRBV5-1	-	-	TGCGCCAGCAGCCTCATGGGTACGTCCTACGAGCAGTACTTC	CASSLMGTSYEQYF
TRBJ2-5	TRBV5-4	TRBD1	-	TGTGCCAGCAGCTTGGGGACAGGGGCTTCAGAGACCCAGTACTTC	CASSLGTGASETQYF
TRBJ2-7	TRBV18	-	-	TGTGCCAGCTCCCCACAGGGCGTGGCGGGCTACGAGCAGTACTTC	CASSPQGVAGYEQYF
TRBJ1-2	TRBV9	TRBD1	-	TGTGCCAGCAGGGACAGGGTTTATGGCTACACCTTC	CASRDRVYGYTF
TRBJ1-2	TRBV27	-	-	TGTGCCAGCAGTTTAAAAGGGTATGGCTACACCTTC	CASSLKGYGYTF
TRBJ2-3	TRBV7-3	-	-	TGTGCCAGCAGCCCTGGATCTACAGATACGCAGTATTTT	CASSPGSTDTQYF
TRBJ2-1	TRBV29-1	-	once	TGCAGCGTTGAACGACTAGTAAGCTACAATGAGCAGTTCTTC	CSVERLVSYNEQFF
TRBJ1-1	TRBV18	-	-	TGTGCCAGCTCCCTGCCGAGTCAGATGGGTGAAGCTTTCTTT	CASSLPSQMGEAFF
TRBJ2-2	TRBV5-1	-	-	TGCGCCAGCAGCTGGGGAGCGACCTACACCGGGGAGCTGTTTTTT	CASSWGATYTGELFF
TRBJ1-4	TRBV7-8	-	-	TGTGCCAGCAGTCTCCTGGCAGCGGCTGAAAAACTGTTTTTT	CASSLLAAAEKLFF
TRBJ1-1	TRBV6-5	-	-	TGTGCCAGCAGTTACGACAGAAACACTGAAGCTTTCTTT	CASSYDRNTEAFF
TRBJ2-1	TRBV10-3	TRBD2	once	TGTGCCATCAGTGAGTCTAGCGGGACACGGGGTAGCTTCTTC	CAISESSGTRGSFF
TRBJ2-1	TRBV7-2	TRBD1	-	TGTGCCAGCAGCTTAGCACAGGGGGCCGTCTACAATGAGCAGTTCTTC	CASSLAQGAVYNEQFF
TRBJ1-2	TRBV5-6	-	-	TGTGCCAGCAGCTTAGAAGGTAAACTCTATGGCTACACCTTC	CASSLEGKLYGYTF
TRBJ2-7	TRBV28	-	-	TGTGCCAGCAGTTTATTGGGGGTCTACGAGCAGTACTTC	CASSLLGVYEQYF
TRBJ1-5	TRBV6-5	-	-	TGTGCCAGCAGCGACAGACGCAATCAGCCCCAGCATTTT	CASSDRRNQPQHF